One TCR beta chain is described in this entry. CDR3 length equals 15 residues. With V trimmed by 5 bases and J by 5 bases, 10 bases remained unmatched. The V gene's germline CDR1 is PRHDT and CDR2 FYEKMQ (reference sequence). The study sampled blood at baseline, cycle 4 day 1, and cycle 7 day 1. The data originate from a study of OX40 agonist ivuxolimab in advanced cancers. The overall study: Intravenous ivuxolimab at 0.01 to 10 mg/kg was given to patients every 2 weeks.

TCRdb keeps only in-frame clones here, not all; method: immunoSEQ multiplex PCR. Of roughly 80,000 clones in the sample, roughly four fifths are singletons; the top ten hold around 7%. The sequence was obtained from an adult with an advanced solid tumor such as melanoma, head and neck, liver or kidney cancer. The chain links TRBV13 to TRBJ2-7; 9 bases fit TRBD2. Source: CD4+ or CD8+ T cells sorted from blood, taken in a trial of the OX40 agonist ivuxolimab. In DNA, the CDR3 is TGTGCCAGCAGCCCACGGGGCGGGAGGGCCGACGAGCAGTACTTC. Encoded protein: CASSPRGGRADEQYF.